This T cell receptor (beta chain) emerged from a study of STAT3 mutations in large granular lymphocyte leukemia. Study results and caveats: In T-cell large granular lymphocyte leukemia, about half of patients showed multiple immunodominant subclonotypes.

There are a few counts of this clone. Its antigen remains unknown. Profiled with immunoSEQ multiplex PCR; TCRdb holds only in-frame clones, not every one. The sample lists a few thousand clones, roughly 44% occurring once. Between the trimmed V and J ends, which lost 5 bases and 5 bases, there was a span of 18 bases. Germline CDR1 and CDR2: SGHTA and FQGTGA. The CDR3 sequence is 15 residues long. The source of this sequence is a middle-aged man with T-cell large granular lymphocyte leukemia. Some clones in this sample may be carry-over from other donors' samples. Sequenced sample: peripheral blood mononuclear cells. The gene calls are TRBV7-3 and TRBJ1-2; no definite D call. The CDR3: CASSATHTVGYGYTF. The CDR3 DNA follows: TGTGCCAGCAGCGCGACCCACACCGTCGGGTATGGCTACACCTTC.